This T cell receptor (beta chain) emerged from a study of T cells in pancreatic ductal adenocarcinoma. Study observations and caveats: Compared with tumor, blood showed more total productive templates and 7 to 9.5-fold more clonotypes. This surgical cohort overrepresents the minority presenting with early-stage disease.

The protocol was immunoSEQ multiplex PCR, while the TCRdb copy is restricted to in-frame clones and leaves out a portion. The sample includes 97,000 or so clones, about 95% of them seen just once. The CDR3 covers 15 residues. Trimming removed 1 base at V and 1 base at J, with 11 bases between. From germline, CDR1 is SGDLS and CDR2 YYNGEE. On this clone: As yet, its antigen is unknown.

The selected patients with pancreatic ductal adenocarcinoma had surgery but no neoadjuvant therapy. This rearrangement joins TRBV9 to TRBJ1-1; D unclear. The sequence was collected from a human donor with pancreatic ductal adenocarcinoma. Sequenced: PBMCs. CDR3 coding DNA: TGTGCCAGCAGCGTACACCCAGATGGGAACACTGAAGCTTTCTTT. This gives the protein CASSVHPDGNTEAFF.